The 22 T cell receptor beta chains reported below all come from one sample, sequenced in a study of T-cell memory formation after mild COVID-19. TCRdb ran MiXCR on the 5' RACE reads and lists one entry per CDR3 protein. The sample lists hundreds of thousands of distinct CDR3 sequences, approximately 15% occurring once. Sequencing was carried out using PBMCs or a T cell subset sorted from them (not recorded which). All receptors derive from a man aged 18 to 30 who had mild COVID-19 (a few samples of this study predate the infection). Cell type and time point are not known.

This chain joins TRBV28 and TRBJ1-1; D perhaps matches TRBD1 (6 bases). The CDR3 length is 16 residues. The V gene lost 2 bases and the J gene lost 1 base, with 14 bases spanning the gap. CDR1 and CDR2 from the germline V gene are MDHEN and SYDVKM. CDR3: CASSLGGAVGNTEAFF. The CDR3 nucleotides read TGTGCCAGCAGTTTAGGGGGGGCGGTGGGGAACACTGAAGCTTTCTTT.

This clonotype appeared a few times. The gene calls are TRBV12-3 or TRBV12-4 and TRBJ2-7; TRBD2 is a possible D gene (6 bases). With 4 bases removed from V and 6 bases from J, the gap between germline ends came to 13 bases. The CDR3 is 13 residues long. CDR3 sequence reads: CASSYRLGGEQYV. The CDR3, as DNA: TGTGCCAGCAGTTACAGGCTGGGGGGCGAGCAGTACGTC.

The chain joins TRBV4-2 to TRBJ1-2, with D unclear. The V end lost 0 bases, the J end lost 1 base, and 9 bases lay between the germline ends. From germline, CDR1 is LGHNA and CDR2 YNFKEQ. The CDR3 runs to 15 residues. For the CDR3, the DNA is TGTGCCAGCAGCCAAGAACGAGTGGGTAACTATGGCTACACCTTC. Amino acids: CASSQERVGNYGYTF.

This clonotype was counted at least ten times. The chain links TRBV29-1 to TRBJ2-1; weak D call: TRBD2 (7 bases). CDR3 length: 15 residues. CDR1 SQVTM and CDR2 ANQGSEA come from the germline V gene. V gave up 7 bases and J gave up 7 bases, with 23 bases separating them. In DNA form, the CDR3 reads TGCAGCGCCGTCCCCGCGGGGGCTCTCCCGAATGAGCAGTTCTTC. This encodes CSAVPAGALPNEQFF.

A few counts support this clonotype. The V call is TRBV15, the J call TRBJ1-1, with D possibly TRBD1 on 6 matching bases. Trimming took 0 bases from V and 4 from J, leaving 12 bases between them. Germline V CDR1 and CDR2: LNHNV, YYDKDF (reference sequence). The CDR3 covers 15 residues. CDR3: CATSRDQGRGTEAFF. The CDR3 nucleotides are TGTGCCACCAGCAGAGATCAAGGCAGGGGCACTGAAGCTTTCTTT.

This clonotype occurred a few times. The chain joins TRBV11-2 to TRBJ2-1; D may be TRBD2 (6 bases). The germline gives CDR1 SGHAT, CDR2 FQNNGV. V was shortened by 1 base and J by 10 bases, with 14 bases between the two germline ends. The CDR3 consists of 14 residues. The CDR3 DNA sequence: TGTGCCAGCAGCTTAGCCTGGCGGGGACCAGAGCAGTTCTTC. Its protein is CASSLAWRGPEQFF.

In nucleotides, the CDR3 is TGCGCCAGCAGCCATGATGTCCTCCACCCGTCAGATACGCAGTATTTT. Translation: CASSHDVLHPSDTQYF. This chain joins TRBV4-1 and TRBJ2-3; D is unclear. Between the trimmed V and J ends, which lost 3 bases and 4 bases, there was a span of 17 bases. The CDR3 is 16 amino acids. Germline CDR1 is MGHRA and CDR2 is YSYEKL.

V gene TRBV12-3 or TRBV12-4 combines with J gene TRBJ2-3, with no clear D. The CDR3 covers 14 residues. Trimming took 4 bases from V and 5 from J, leaving 13 bases between them. The CDR3 coding sequence is TGTGCCAGCAGTTATTCAGTCTCGGGAGATACGCAGTATTTT. Translation: CASSYSVSGDTQYF.

V usage is TRBV6-1 and J usage is TRBJ2-1; tentatively, D is TRBD2 (5 bases). V dropped 6 bases and J dropped 8 bases, with 20 bases sitting between them. The CDR3 contains 15 residues. Germline V lookup: CDR1 MNHNS, CDR2 SASEGT. Written as DNA, the CDR3 is TGTGCCAGCAGAGATCTCATGCGGGCCGGCGATGAGCAGTTCTTC. It yields the protein CASRDLMRAGDEQFF.

This chain links TRBV10-3 with TRBJ2-5, with 11 positions matching TRBD2. The ends lost 7 bases at V and 1 base at J; junction bases unmatched: 2. Germline assignment: CDR1 ENHRY and CDR2 SYGVKD. The CDR3 length is 14 residues. CDR3 DNA: TGTGCCATCAACGGACTAGCGGGCCAAGAGACCCAGTACTTC. It is translated as CAINGLAGQETQYF.

V gene TRBV6-2 or TRBV6-3 combines with J gene TRBJ2-5; D is undetermined. The CDR3 totals 13 residues. The germline V and J ends were trimmed by 4 bases and 2 bases, with 8 bases remaining between them. Germline CDR1 reads MNHEY; CDR2 reads SVGEGT. CDR3 coding DNA: TGTGCCAGCAGTTGGGCGGAACAAGAGACCCAGTACTTC. Translation gives CASSWAEQETQYF.

The sample holds a few counts of this clonotype. V and J are TRBV6-2 or TRBV6-3 and TRBJ2-1; D is possibly TRBD2 (6 bases). Trimming removed 7 bases at V and 8 bases at J, with 18 bases between. Germline V gene sequence: CDR1 MNHEY, CDR2 SVGEGT. This CDR3 is 14 amino acids long. Written as DNA, the CDR3 is TGTGCCAGCACCGGACCTACTAGCATCTATGAGCAGTTCTTC. It yields the protein CASTGPTSIYEQFF.

In its sample, this clonotype was seen many times. This sequence joins TRBV6-1 and TRBJ1-5, with TRBD1 as a possible D gene (6 bases). V lost 6 bases and J 3 bases, leaving 12 bases between the germline ends. CDR1 and CDR2 (germline): MNHNS, SASEGT. The CDR3 spans 14 residues. The chain's CDR3 is CASSSTGPNQPQHF. The CDR3 DNA reads as TGTGCCAGCAGCTCGACAGGCCCCAATCAGCCCCAGCATTTT.

This clonotype has more than one count but fewer than ten. The chain links TRBV9 to TRBJ2-1, with D tentatively TRBD2 (6 bases). The CDR3 spans 15 residues. The V end lost 4 bases, the J end lost 5 bases, and 16 bases lay between the germline ends. Germline V gives CDR1 SGDLS, CDR2 YYNGEE. The CDR3 loop is CASSPPGLENNEQFF. DNA of the CDR3: TGTGCCAGCAGCCCCCCGGGACTGGAGAACAATGAGCAGTTCTTC.

The chain is built from TRBV12-3 or TRBV12-4 and TRBJ2-1, with 8 bases aligning to TRBD1. This CDR3 is 14 amino acids long. Trimming cost V 2 bases and J 9 bases; bases outside gene matches: 6. CDR3 protein: CASSLTGTGGEQFF. The CDR3 DNA is TGTGCCAGCAGTTTAACAGGGACAGGCGGTGAGCAGTTCTTC.

This clonotype was seen only a few times. This sequence joins TRBV6-2 or TRBV6-3 and TRBJ2-3, with TRBD2 matching over 10 bases. Germline CDR1 and CDR2: MNHEY and SVGEGT. After removal of 2 bases from V and 8 bases from J, the junction contained 1 base not matched to a gene. The CDR3 loop spans 13 amino acids. CDR3 in DNA: TGTGCCAGCAGTTACGGGACTAGCGTTACGCAGTATTTT. Translating it yields CASSYGTSVTQYF.

This clonotype was seen more than once but under ten times. The chain joins TRBV3-1 to TRBJ2-3; 8 positions match TRBD1. This CDR3 has 16 amino acids. Germline V gene data show CDR1 as LGHDT and CDR2 as YNNKEL (reference sequence). J was trimmed by 4 bases and V by 0 bases; bases with no gene match: 6. Here the CDR3 reads CASSQEWGTGPDTQYF. The CDR3 DNA follows: TGTGCCAGCAGCCAAGAATGGGGGACAGGACCAGATACGCAGTATTTT.

The V gene is TRBV5-1, the J gene TRBJ1-1; 7 bases map to TRBD1. CDR3 length: 14 residues. CDR1 is SGHRS, CDR2 YFSETQ, per germline. V lost 6 bases, J lost 0 bases, and 5 bases stayed unmatched. Written as DNA, the CDR3 is TGCGCCAGCATGCGACAGGGCTTGAACACTGAAGCTTTCTTT. Translation: CASMRQGLNTEAFF.

V and J are TRBV29-1 and TRBJ1-1; weak D call: TRBD1 (5 bases). Germline values: CDR1 SQVTM, CDR2 ANQGSEA. This CDR3 region has 12 residues. This chain's CDR3 is CTAGGVNTEAFF. CDR3 nucleotides: TGCACCGCCGGGGGGGTGAACACTGAAGCTTTCTTT.

This clonotype was counted only a few times. The chain is built from TRBV20-1 and TRBJ1-1; D remains unclear. Looked up from germline, CDR1 is DFQATT and CDR2 is SNEGSKA (reference sequence). V was cut by 4 bases and J by 0 bases, with 15 bases left in between. CDR3 length equals 15 residues. The CDR3 loop reads CSATGQPTMNTEAFF. In DNA form, the CDR3 reads TGCAGTGCTACTGGCCAACCTACTATGAACACTGAAGCTTTCTTT.

This clonotype has just a few counts. The chain is built from TRBV30 and TRBJ2-5, with 12 bases that match TRBD2. Germline V gene data show CDR1 as GTSNPN and CDR2 as SVGIG (reference sequence). With 5 bases clipped from V and 4 bases from J, the junction kept 5 bases outside the gene matches. The CDR3 consists of 14 residues. As DNA, the CDR3 is TGTGCCTGGTCCCAGACTAGCGGGGGAGAGACCCAGTACTTC. Translated, it gives CAWSQTSGGETQYF.

This clonotype was found a few times. This sequence joins TRBV7-9 and TRBJ2-2; D may correspond to TRBD1 or TRBD2 (5 bases each). The V gene lost 1 base and the J gene lost 0 bases, with 15 bases spanning the gap. There are 18 residues in the CDR3. Germline-derived CDR1 and CDR2 are SEHNR and FQNEAQ (reference sequence). This CDR3 reads CASSLGGGQLANTGELFF. CDR3 coding DNA: TGTGCCAGCAGCTTAGGTGGAGGACAACTCGCGAACACCGGGGAGCTGTTTTTT.